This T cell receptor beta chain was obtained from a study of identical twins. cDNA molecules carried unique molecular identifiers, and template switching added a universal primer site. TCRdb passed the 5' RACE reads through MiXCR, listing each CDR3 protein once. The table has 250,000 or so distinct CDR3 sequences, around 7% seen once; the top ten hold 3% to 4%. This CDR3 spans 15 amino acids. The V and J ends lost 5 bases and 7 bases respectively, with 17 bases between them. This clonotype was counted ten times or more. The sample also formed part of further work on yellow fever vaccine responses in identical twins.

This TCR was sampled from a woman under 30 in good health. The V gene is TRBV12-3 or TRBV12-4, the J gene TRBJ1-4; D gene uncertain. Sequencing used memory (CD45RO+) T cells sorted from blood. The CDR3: CASSPRALRSEKLFF. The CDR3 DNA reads TGTGCCAGCAGTCCCCGGGCCCTGCGTAGTGAAAAACTGTTTTTT.